The 3 T cell receptor beta chains reported below all come from one sample, sequenced in a study of blood T cell repertoires in COVID-19. Clones were sequenced by immunoSEQ multiplex PCR, and TCRdb holds only the in-frame ones, with some missing. Counted here are approximately 220,000 clones, 88% occurring once; the ten biggest clones make up around 2.6%. Sequencing was carried out using PBMCs or T cells enriched from blood (not recorded which). Receptors were obtained from a woman aged 25-40 years who had recovered from COVID-19.

This rearrangement joins TRBV7-3 to TRBJ1-6; a weak D match, TRBD1 (5 bases). V was cut by 2 bases and J by 10 bases, with 18 bases left in between. The CDR3 is 16 residues long. Per the germline V gene, CDR1 is SGHTA and CDR2 is FQGTGA. CDR3 region: CASSLGVSGGRSPLHF. The CDR3 nucleotides are TGTGCCAGCAGCTTAGGGGTGTCGGGGGGAAGATCACCCCTCCACTTT. The whole variable domain, remainder taken from reference TRBV7-3 and TRBJ1-6, is GAGVSQTPSNKVTEKGKYVELRCDPISGHTALYWYRQSLGQGPEFLIYFQGTGAADDSGLPNDRFFAVRPEGSVSTLKIQRTERGDSAVYLCASSLGVSGGRSPLHFGNGTRLTVT.

This chain's CDR3 is CASSKDREGYSNQPQHF. The CDR3 DNA reads TGTGCCAGTAGTAAGGACAGGGAGGGATATAGCAATCAGCCCCAGCATTTT. The rearrangement uses TRBV19 and TRBJ1-5, with 8 bases aligning to TRBD1. In germline, CDR1 is LNHDA, CDR2 SQIVND (reference sequence). The CDR3 has 17 residues. V was pared by 4 bases and J by 0 bases, with 8 bases of the junction left unmatched.

This chain uses TRBV4-1 with TRBJ1-1; a possible D gene is TRBD1 (6 bases). The CDR3 has 17 residues. CDR1 MGHRA and CDR2 YSYEKL come from the germline V gene. The V end lost 1 base, the J end lost 0 bases, and 15 bases lay between the germline ends. The CDR3 protein is CASSQAPLGAMNTEAFF. The CDR3 DNA follows: TGCGCCAGCAGCCAAGCCCCATTGGGGGCCATGAACACTGAAGCTTTCTTT.